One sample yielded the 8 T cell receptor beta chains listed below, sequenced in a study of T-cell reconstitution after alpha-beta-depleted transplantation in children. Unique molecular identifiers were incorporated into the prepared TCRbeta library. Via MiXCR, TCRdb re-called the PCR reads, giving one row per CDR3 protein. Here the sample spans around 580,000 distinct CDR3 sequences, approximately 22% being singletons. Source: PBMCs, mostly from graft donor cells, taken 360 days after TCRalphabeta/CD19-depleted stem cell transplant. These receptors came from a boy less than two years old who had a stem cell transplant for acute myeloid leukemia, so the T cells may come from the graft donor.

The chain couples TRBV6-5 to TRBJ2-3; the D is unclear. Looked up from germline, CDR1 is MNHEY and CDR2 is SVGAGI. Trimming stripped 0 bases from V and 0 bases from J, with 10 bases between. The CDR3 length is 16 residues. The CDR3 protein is CASSYSGSPSTDTQYF. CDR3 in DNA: TGTGCCAGCAGTTACTCGGGGTCACCTAGCACAGATACGCAGTATTTT.

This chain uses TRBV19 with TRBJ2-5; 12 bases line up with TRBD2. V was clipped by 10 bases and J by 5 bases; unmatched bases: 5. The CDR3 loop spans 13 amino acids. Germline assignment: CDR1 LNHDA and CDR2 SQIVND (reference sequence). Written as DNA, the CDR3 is TGTGCCACAGGACTAGCGGGGTCCGAGACCCAGTACTTC. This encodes CATGLAGSETQYF.

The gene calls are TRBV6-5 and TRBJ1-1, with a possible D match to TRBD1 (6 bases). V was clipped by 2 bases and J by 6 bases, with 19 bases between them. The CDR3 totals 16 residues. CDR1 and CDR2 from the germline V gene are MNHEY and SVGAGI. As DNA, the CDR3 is TGTGCCAGCAGTTACGCTCGTGGGGGCAGGTCAGCTGAAGCTTTCTTT. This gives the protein CASSYARGGRSAEAFF.

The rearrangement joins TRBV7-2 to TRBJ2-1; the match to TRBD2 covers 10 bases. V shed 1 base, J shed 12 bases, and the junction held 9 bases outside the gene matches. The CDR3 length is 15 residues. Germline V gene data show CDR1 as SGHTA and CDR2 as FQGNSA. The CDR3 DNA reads TGTGCCAGCAGCTTAGATGGACTAGCGGTGCAGGGGCAGTTCTTC. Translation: CASSLDGLAVQGQFF. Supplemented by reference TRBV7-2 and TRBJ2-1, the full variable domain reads GAGVSQSPSNKVTEKGKDVELRCDPISGHTALYWYRQSLGQGLEFLIYFQGNSAPDKSGLPSDRFSAERTGGSVSTLTIQRTQQEDSAVYLCASSLDGLAVQGQFFGPGTRLTVL.

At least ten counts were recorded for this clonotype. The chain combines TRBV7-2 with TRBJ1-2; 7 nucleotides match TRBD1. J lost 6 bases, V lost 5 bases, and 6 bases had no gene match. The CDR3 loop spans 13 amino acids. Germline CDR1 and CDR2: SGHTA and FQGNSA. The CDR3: CASSLTGTDGYTF. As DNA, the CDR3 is TGTGCCAGCAGCCTGACAGGGACGGATGGCTACACCTTC.

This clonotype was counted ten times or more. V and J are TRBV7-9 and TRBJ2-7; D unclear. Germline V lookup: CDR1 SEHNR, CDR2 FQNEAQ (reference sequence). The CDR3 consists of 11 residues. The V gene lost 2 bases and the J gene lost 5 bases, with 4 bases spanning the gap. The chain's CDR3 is CASSLKNEQYF. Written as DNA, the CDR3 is TGTGCCAGCAGCTTAAAGAACGAGCAGTACTTC.

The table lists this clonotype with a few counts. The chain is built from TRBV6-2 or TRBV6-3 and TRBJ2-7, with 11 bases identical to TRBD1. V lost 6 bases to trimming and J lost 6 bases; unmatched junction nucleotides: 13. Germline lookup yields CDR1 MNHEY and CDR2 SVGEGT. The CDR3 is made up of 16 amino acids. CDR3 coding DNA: TGTGCCAGCAGACCAGATTGGACAGGGGGCGGATTCGAGCAGTACTTC. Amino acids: CASRPDWTGGGFEQYF.

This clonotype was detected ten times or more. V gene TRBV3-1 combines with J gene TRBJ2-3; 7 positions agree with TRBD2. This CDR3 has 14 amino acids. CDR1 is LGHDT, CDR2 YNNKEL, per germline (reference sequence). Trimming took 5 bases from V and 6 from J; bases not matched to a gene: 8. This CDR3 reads CASSASSGPDTQYF. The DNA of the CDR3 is TGTGCCAGCAGCGCGTCTAGCGGCCCGGATACGCAGTATTTT.